A selection of T cell receptor beta chains follows, all from one sample in a study of OX40 agonist ivuxolimab in advanced cancers. The table came from immunoSEQ multiplex PCR; TCRdb's copy has only in-frame clones and leaves some out. The table shows approximately 66,000 clones, with roughly 85% occurring only once. Sequenced material: CD4+ or CD8+ T cells sorted from blood, taken in a trial of the OX40 agonist ivuxolimab. The receptors stem from an adult with an advanced solid tumor such as melanoma, head and neck, liver or kidney cancer. CDR3s include the opening cysteine and the closing phenylalanine or tryptophan. D genes are given only for firm matches. Size is stated for part of the rows, as once, few or many counts, or as a class when the clone is expanded.

V gene	CDR3 length	clone size	D gene	J gene	CDR3 protein	CDR3 DNA
TRBV27	14	-	-	TRBJ1-1	CASSLRVETSEAFF	TGTGCCAGCAGTCTCAGGGTTGAAACAAGTGAAGCTTTCTTT
TRBV5-1	18	-	-	TRBJ2-7	CASSLRLGSGSTGYEQYF	TGCGCCAGCAGCTTGCGCCTGGGATCCGGGAGCACGGGCTACGAGCAGTACTTC
TRBV2	12	-	-	TRBJ1-2	CASSPSNYGYTF	TGTGCCAGCAGCCCATCCAACTATGGCTACACCTTC
TRBV7-9	13	-	-	TRBJ1-6	CASSLGPNSPLHF	TGTGCCAGCAGCTTAGGACCCAATTCACCCCTCCACTTT
TRBV2	15	-	TRBD2	TRBJ2-3	CASSELAGFTDTQYF	TGTGCCAGCAGTGAATTAGCGGGTTTCACAGATACGCAGTATTTT
TRBV14	11	-	-	TRBJ2-5	CASSQAQTQYF	TGTGCCAGCAGCCAAGCCCAGACCCAGTACTTC
TRBV13	19	-	TRBD1	TRBJ1-2	CASSLVSRLVLRGLRGYTF	TGTGCCAGCAGCTTAGTTTCCCGACTCGTCCTCAGGGGGCTTCGGGGCTACACCTTC
TRBV5-6	16	-	TRBD1	TRBJ1-5	CASSFRGTGSNQPQHF	TGTGCCAGCAGCTTCCGCGGGACAGGGTCGAATCAGCCCCAGCATTTT
TRBV7-8	14	-	-	TRBJ1-6	CASTPDRRNSPLHF	TGTGCCAGCACCCCTGACCGTCGTAATTCACCCCTCCACTTT
TRBV7-9	13	-	-	TRBJ2-2	CASSIPRGGELFF	TGTGCCAGCAGCATACCCCGGGGGGGGGAGCTGTTTTTT
TRBV6-1	18	-	-	TRBJ1-6	CASSERPARRPDNSPLHF	TGTGCCAGCAGTGAACGGCCCGCAAGGAGGCCCGATAATTCACCCCTCCACTTT
TRBV27	14	-	TRBD1	TRBJ1-2	CASSFRAQGGGYTF	TGTGCCAGCAGTTTCCGCGCGCAGGGGGGCGGCTACACCTTC
TRBV2	14	once	TRBD1	TRBJ1-1	CASRGQGPGTEAFF	TGTGCCAGCAGGGGACAGGGGCCGGGCACTGAAGCTTTCTTT
TRBV6-5	14	few	-	TRBJ1-3	CASSPAQRGNTIYF	TGTGCCAGCAGCCCCGCTCAAAGGGGAAACACCATATATTTT
TRBV5-6	15	-	-	TRBJ1-4	CASSETGATNEKLFF	TGTGCCAGCAGCGAGACGGGTGCAACTAATGAAAAACTGTTTTTT
TRBV2	15	-	-	TRBJ1-5	CASSETGISNQPQHF	TGTGCCAGCAGTGAAACAGGGATAAGCAATCAGCCCCAGCATTTT
TRBV10-1	16	-	TRBD2	TRBJ2-5	CASRAGAPSRCGTQYF	TGCGCCAGCAGAGCGGGGGCCCCTTCTAGGTGTGGGACCCAGTACTTC
TRBV10-2	14	once	TRBD1	TRBJ2-7	CASSDTQGIYEQYF	TGCGCCAGCAGTGATACACAGGGGATCTACGAGCAGTACTTC
TRBV7-7	15	-	-	TRBJ2-5	CASSLGGRSEETQYF	TGTGCCAGCAGCTTAGGGGGCCGCTCGGAGGAGACCCAGTACTTC
TRBV4-1	17	-	-	TRBJ2-3	CASSQPGSWLLTDTQYF	TGCGCCAGCAGCCAACCAGGCAGCTGGCTGCTCACAGATACGCAGTATTTT
TRBV7-2	11	-	TRBD1	TRBJ1-2	CASSLTGLGTF	TGTGCCAGCAGCTTGACAGGGCTAGGCACCTTC
TRBV19	15	-	TRBD1	TRBJ2-5	CASSTTGTGKETQYF	TGTGCCAGTAGTACAACCGGGACAGGGAAAGAGACCCAGTACTTC
TRBV18	15	-	-	TRBJ1-4	CASSPRQSVEEKLFF	TGTGCCAGCTCACCACGACAGTCGGTTGAAGAAAAACTGTTTTTT
TRBV28	15	-	-	TRBJ2-7	CASSLVVAGAYEQYF	TGTGCCAGCAGTTTAGTTGTGGCAGGGGCCTACGAGCAGTACTTC
TRBV4-2	17	-	-	TRBJ1-1	CASSQDGGGQGNTEAFF	TGTGCCAGCAGCCAAGATGGCGGAGGGCAGGGTAACACTGAAGCTTTCTTT
TRBV28	17	-	TRBD2	TRBJ2-5	CASSLFFPSGGEATQYF	TGTGCCAGCAGTTTATTTTTCCCTAGCGGGGGGGAGGCGACCCAGTACTTC
TRBV6-5	15	-	TRBD1	TRBJ2-7	CASSFADRGWNEQYF	TGTGCCAGCAGTTTTGCGGACAGGGGATGGAACGAGCAGTACTTC
TRBV5-1	15	few	TRBD2	TRBJ2-1	CASSLAGGTGNEQFF	TGCGCCAGCAGCCTTGCGGGGGGTACGGGCAATGAGCAGTTCTTC
TRBV28	15	once	-	TRBJ2-4	CASSPGDLAKNIQYF	TGTGCCAGCAGTCCGGGAGATTTAGCCAAAAACATTCAGTACTTC
TRBV15	16	-	TRBD2	TRBJ2-1	CATSRDPSGQNNEQFF	TGTGCCACCAGCAGAGATCCTAGCGGACAAAACAATGAGCAGTTCTTC
TRBV28	13	-	-	TRBJ1-2	CASNSVLDYGYTF	TGTGCCAGCAATAGTGTGTTGGACTATGGCTACACCTTC
TRBV5-3	16	-	-	TRBJ2-3	CARSGLGADFTDTQYF	TGTGCCAGAAGCGGGCTAGGAGCAGACTTCACAGATACGCAGTATTTT
TRBV2	14	-	-	TRBJ1-2	CASLAQGFDYGYTF	TGTGCCAGCCTCGCCCAGGGATTCGACTATGGCTACACCTTC
TRBV7-8	13	-	-	TRBJ1-3	CASSQGGGNTIYF	TGTGCCAGCAGCCAGGGTGGTGGAAACACCATATATTTT
TRBV7-9	16	-	-	TRBJ1-6	CASSSNDGSYNSPLHF	TGTGCCAGCAGCTCCAACGACGGTTCCTATAATTCACCCCTCCACTTT
TRBV4-3	15	-	TRBD1	TRBJ1-2	CASSQDSGTGYGYTF	TGCGCCAGCAGCCAAGATTCCGGGACAGGGTATGGCTACACCTTC
TRBV9	14	-	-	TRBJ2-2	CASMKAGWTGELFF	TGTGCCAGCATGAAGGCGGGATGGACCGGGGAGCTGTTTTTT